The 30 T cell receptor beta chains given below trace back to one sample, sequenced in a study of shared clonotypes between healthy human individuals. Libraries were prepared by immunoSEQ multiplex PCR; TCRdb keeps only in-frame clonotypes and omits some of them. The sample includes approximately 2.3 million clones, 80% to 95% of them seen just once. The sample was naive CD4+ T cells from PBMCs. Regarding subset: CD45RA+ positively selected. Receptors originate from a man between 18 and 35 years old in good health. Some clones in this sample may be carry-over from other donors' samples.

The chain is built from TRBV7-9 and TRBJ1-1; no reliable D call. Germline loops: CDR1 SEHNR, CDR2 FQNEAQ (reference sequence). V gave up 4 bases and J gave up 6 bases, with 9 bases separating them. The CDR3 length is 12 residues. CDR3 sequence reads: CASSSYGPEAFF. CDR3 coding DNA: TGTGCCAGCAGCTCATACGGACCTGAAGCTTTCTTT.

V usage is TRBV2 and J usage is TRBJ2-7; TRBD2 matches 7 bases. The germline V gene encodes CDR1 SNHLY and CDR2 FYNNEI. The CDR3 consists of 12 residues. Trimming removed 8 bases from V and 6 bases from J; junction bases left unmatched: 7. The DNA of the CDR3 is TGTGCCAGCGCTAGGGAGGGAAGCGAGCAGTACTTC. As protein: CASAREGSEQYF.

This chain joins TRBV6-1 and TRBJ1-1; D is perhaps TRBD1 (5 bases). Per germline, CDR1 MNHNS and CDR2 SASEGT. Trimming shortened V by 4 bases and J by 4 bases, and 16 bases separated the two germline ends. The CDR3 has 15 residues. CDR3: CASSAGRGVGTEAFF. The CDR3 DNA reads TGTGCCAGCAGTGCAGGGCGTGGTGTGGGCACTGAAGCTTTCTTT.

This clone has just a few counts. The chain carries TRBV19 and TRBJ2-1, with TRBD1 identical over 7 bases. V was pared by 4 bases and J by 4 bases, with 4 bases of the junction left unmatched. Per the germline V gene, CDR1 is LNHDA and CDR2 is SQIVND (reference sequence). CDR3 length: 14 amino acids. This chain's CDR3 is CASSTGQNYNEQFF. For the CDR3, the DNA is TGTGCCAGTAGTACGGGACAGAATTACAATGAGCAGTTCTTC.

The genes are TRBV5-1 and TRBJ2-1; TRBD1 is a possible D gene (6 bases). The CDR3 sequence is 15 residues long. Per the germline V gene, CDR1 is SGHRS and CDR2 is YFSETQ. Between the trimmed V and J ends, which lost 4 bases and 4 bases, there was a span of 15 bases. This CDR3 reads CASSKGEPVYNEQFF. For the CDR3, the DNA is TGCGCCAGCAGCAAGGGGGAGCCGGTATACAATGAGCAGTTCTTC.

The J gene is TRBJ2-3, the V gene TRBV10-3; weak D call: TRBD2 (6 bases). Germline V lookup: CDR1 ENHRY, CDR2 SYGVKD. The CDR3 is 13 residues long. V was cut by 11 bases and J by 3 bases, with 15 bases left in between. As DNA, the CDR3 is TGTGCCGCTTCGGGACTCGGGACAGATACGCAGTATTTT. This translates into CAASGLGTDTQYF.

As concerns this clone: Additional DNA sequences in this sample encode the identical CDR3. The CDR3 loop is CASSLDSNTEAFF. Written as DNA, the CDR3 is TGTGCCAGCAGCCTCGACAGCAACACTGAAGCTTTCTTT. This chain links TRBV7-9 with TRBJ1-1, with D perhaps TRBD1 (5 bases). V dropped 5 bases and J dropped 2 bases, with 9 bases sitting between them. CDR3 length: 13 amino acids. CDR1 and CDR2 (germline): SEHNR, FQNEAQ (reference sequence).

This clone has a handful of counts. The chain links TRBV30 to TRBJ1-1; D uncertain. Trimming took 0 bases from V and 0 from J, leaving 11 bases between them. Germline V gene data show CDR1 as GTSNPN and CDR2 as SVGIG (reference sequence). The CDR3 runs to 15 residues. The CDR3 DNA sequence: TGTGCCTGGAGTGTACTGAAGCCCATGAACACTGAAGCTTTCTTT. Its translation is CAWSVLKPMNTEAFF.

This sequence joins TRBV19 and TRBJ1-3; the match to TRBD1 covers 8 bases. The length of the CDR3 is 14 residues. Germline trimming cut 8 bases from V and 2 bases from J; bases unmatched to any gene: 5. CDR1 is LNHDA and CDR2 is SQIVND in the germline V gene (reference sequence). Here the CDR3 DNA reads TGTGCCAGTGCCCCGGACAGGGCTGGAAACACCATATATTTT. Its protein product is CASAPDRAGNTIYF.

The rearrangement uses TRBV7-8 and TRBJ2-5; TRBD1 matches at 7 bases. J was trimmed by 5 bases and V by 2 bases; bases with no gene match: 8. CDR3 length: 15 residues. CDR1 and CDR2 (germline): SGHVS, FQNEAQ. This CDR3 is CASSLQGVVSETQYF. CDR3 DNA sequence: TGTGCCAGCAGCTTACAGGGGGTCGTTTCGGAGACCCAGTACTTC.

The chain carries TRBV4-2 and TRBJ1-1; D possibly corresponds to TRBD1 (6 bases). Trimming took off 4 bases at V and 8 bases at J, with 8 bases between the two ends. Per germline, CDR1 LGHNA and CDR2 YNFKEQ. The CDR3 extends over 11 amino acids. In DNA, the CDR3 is TGTGCCAGCAGCCCAGGACAGGAAGCTTTCTTT. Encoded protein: CASSPGQEAFF.

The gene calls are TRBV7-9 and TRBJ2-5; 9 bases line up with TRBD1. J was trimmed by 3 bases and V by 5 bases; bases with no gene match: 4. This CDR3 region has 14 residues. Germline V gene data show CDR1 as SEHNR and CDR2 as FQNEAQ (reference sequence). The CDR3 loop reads CASSRWDREETQYF. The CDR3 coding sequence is TGTGCCAGCAGCCGTTGGGACAGGGAAGAGACCCAGTACTTC.

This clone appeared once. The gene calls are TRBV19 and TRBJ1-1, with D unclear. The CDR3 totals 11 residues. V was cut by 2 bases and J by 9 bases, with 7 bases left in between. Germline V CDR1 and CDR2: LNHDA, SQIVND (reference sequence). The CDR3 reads CASSILMKAFF. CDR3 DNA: TGTGCCAGTAGTATATTAATGAAAGCTTTCTTT.

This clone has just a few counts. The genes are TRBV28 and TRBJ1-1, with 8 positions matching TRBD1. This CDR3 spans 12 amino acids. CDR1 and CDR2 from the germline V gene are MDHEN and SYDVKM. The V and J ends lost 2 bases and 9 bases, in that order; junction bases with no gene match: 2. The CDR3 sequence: CASSLQGAQAFF. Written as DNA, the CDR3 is TGTGCCAGCAGTTTACAGGGGGCGCAAGCTTTCTTT. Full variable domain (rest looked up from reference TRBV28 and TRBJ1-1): DVKVTQSSRYLVKRTGEKVFLECVQDMDHENMFWYRQDPGLGLRLIYFSYDVKMKEKGDIPEGYSVSREKKERFSLILESASTNQTSMYLCASSLQGAQAFFGQGTRLTVV.

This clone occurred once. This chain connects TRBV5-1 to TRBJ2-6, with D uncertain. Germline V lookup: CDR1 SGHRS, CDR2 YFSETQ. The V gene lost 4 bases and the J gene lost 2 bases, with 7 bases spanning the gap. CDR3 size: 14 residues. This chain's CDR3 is CASSPNPGANVLTF. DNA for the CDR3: TGCGCCAGCAGCCCAAACCCTGGGGCCAACGTCCTGACTTTC.

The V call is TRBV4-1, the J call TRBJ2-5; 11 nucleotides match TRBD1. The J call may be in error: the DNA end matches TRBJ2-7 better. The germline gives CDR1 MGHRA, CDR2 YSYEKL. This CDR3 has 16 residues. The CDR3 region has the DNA TGCGCCAGCAGCCAAGAGAGCAGGACAGGGGGCGGCGAGCAGTACTTC. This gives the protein CASSQESRTGGGEQYF.

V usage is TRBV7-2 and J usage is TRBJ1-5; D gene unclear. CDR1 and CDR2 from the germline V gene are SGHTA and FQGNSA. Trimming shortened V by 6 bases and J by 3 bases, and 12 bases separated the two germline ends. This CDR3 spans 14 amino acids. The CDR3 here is CASSPRRNNQPQHF. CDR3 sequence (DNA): TGTGCCAGCAGTCCCCGACGGAACAATCAGCCCCAGCATTTT.

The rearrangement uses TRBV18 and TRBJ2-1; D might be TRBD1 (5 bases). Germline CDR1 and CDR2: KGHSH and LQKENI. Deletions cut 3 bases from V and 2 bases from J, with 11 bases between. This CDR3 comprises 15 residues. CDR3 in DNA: TGTGCCAGCTCACCTACTACAGGCCCCTACAATGAGCAGTTCTTC. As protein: CASSPTTGPYNEQFF.

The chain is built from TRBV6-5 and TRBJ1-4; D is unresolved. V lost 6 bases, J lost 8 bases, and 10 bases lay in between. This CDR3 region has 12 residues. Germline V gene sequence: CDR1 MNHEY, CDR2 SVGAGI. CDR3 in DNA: TGTGCCAGCAGCCGGGCGACCGAAAAACTGTTTTTT. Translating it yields CASSRATEKLFF.

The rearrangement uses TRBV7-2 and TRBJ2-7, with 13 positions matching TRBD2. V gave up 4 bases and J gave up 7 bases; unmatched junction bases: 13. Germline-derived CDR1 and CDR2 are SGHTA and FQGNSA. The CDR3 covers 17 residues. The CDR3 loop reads CASSSRNPGLAGLEQYF. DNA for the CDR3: TGTGCCAGCAGCTCAAGAAATCCGGGACTAGCGGGACTAGAGCAGTACTTC.

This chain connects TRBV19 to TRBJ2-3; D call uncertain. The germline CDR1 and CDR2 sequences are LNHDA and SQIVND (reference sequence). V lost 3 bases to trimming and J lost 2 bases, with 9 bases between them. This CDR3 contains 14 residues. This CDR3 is CASSIQTPTDTQYF. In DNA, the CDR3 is TGTGCCAGTAGTATCCAAACCCCCACAGATACGCAGTATTTT.

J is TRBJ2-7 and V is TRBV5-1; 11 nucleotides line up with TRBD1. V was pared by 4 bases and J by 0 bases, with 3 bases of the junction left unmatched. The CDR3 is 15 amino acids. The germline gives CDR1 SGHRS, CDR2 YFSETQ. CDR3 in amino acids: CASSQGQGVSYEQYF. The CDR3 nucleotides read TGCGCCAGCAGCCAGGGACAGGGGGTCTCCTACGAGCAGTACTTC.

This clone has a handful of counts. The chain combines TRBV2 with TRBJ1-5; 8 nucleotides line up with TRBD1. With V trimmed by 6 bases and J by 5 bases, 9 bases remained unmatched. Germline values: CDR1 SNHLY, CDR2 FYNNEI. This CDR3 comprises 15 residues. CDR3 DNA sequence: TGTGCCAGCAGGTCCGGGACAGGTAGATATCAGCCCCAGCATTTT. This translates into CASRSGTGRYQPQHF.

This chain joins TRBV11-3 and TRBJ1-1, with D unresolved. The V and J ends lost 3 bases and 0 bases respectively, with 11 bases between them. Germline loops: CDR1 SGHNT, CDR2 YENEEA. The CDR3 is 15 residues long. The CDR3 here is CASSLGPGMNTEAFF. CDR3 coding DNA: TGTGCCAGCAGCTTGGGCCCCGGGATGAACACTGAAGCTTTCTTT.

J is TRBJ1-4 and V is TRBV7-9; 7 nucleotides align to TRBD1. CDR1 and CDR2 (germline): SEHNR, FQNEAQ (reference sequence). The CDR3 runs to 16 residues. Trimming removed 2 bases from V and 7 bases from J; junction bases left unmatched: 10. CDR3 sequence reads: CASSLTRQGFLEKLFF. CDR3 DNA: TGTGCCAGCAGCTTAACCCGACAGGGCTTCCTTGAAAAACTGTTTTTT.

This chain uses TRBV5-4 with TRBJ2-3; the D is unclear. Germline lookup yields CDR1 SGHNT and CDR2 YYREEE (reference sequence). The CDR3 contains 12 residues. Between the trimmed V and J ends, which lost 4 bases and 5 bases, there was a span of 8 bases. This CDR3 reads CASSVVLDTQYF. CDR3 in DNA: TGTGCCAGCAGCGTAGTCCTAGATACGCAGTATTTT.

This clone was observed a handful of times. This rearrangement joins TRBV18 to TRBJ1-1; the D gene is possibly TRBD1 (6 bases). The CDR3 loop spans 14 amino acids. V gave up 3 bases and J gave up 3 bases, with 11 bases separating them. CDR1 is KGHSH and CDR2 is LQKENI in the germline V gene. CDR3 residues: CASSPTGVDTEAFF. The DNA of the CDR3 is TGTGCCAGCTCACCGACAGGAGTAGACACTGAAGCTTTCTTT.

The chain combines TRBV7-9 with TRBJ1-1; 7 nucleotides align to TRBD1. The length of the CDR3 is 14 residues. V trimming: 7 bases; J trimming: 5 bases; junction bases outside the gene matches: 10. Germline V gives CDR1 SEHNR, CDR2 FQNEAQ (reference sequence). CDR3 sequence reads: CASTMNRGRTEAFF. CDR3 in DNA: TGTGCCAGCACCATGAACAGGGGTAGGACTGAAGCTTTCTTT.

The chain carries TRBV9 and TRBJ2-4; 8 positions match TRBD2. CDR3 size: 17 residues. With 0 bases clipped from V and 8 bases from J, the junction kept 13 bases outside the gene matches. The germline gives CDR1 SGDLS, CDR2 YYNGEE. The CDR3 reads CASSVGNGRDWGDIQYF. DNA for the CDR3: TGTGCCAGCAGCGTAGGAAACGGGAGGGACTGGGGGGACATTCAGTACTTC.

As DNA, the CDR3 is TGCGCCAGCAGCCAAACTGCCAGACTAGGGCGGGACACAGATACGCAGTATTTT. Translation: CASSQTARLGRDTDTQYF. V is TRBV4-3 and J is TRBJ2-3, with a possible D match to TRBD2 (6 bases). The germline V and J ends were trimmed by 2 bases and 2 bases, with 20 bases remaining between them. The germline CDR1 and CDR2 sequences are LGHNA and YSLEER. This CDR3 is 18 amino acids long.